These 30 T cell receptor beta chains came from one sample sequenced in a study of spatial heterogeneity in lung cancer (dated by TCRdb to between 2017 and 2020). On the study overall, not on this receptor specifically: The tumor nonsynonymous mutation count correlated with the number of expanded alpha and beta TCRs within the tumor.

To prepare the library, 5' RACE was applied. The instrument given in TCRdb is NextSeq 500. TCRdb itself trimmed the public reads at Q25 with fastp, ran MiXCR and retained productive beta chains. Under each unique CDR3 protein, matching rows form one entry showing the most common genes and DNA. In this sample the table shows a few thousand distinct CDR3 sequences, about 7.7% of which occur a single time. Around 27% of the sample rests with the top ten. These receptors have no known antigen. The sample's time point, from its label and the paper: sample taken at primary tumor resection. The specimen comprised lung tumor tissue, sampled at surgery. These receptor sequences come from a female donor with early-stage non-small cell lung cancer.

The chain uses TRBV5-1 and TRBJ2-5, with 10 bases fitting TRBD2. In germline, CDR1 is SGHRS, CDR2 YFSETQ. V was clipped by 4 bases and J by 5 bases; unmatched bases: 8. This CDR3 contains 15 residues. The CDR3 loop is CASSPSGGAGETQYF. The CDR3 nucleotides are TGCGCCAGCAGCCCGAGCGGGGGGGCCGGGGAGACCCAGTACTTC.

As DNA, the CDR3 is TGCAGTGCTAGAAAGACAGGGCTAGGGCAGCCCCAGCATTTT. Protein sequence: CSARKTGLGQPQHF. The chain combines TRBV20-1 with TRBJ1-5; 7 bases fit TRBD1. The ends lost 2 bases at V and 7 bases at J; junction bases unmatched: 8. The CDR3 is 14 amino acids. Germline V gene data show CDR1 as DFQATT and CDR2 as SNEGSKA (reference sequence).

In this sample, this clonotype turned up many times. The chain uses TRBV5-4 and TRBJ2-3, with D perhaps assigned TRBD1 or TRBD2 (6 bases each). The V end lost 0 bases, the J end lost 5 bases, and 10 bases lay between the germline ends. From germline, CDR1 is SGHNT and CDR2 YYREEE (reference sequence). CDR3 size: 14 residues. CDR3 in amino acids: CASSLERGVDTQYF. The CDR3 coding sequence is TGTGCCAGCAGCTTGGAGAGGGGGGTAGATACGCAGTATTTT.

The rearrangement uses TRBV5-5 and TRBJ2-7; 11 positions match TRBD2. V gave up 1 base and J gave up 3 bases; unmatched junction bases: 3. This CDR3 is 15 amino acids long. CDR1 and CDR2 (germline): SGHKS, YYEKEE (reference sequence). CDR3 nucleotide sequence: TGTGCCAGCAGCTTGACTAGCGGGAGAATCTACGAGCAGTACTTC. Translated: CASSLTSGRIYEQYF.

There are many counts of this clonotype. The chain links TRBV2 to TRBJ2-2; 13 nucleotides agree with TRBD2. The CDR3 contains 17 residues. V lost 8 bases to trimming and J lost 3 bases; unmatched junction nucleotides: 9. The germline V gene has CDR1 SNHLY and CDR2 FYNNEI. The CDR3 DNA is TGTGCCAGCTCAGGACTAGCGGGGGTGTCACACACCGGGGAGCTGTTTTTT. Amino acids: CASSGLAGVSHTGELFF. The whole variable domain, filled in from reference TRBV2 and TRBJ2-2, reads EPEVTQTPSHQVTQMGQEVILRCVPISNHLYFYWYRQILGQKVEFLVSFYNNEISEKSEIFDDQFSVERPDGSNFTLKIRSTKLEDSAMYFCASSGLAGVSHTGELFFGEGSRLTVL.

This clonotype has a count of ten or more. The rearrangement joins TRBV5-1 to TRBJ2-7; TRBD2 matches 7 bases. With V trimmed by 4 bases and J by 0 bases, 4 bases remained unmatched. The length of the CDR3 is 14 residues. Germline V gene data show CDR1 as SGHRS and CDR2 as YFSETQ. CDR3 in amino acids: CASSGRDYSYEQYF. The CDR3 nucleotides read TGCGCCAGCAGCGGCCGGGACTACTCCTACGAGCAGTACTTC. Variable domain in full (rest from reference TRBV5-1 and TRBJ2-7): KAGVTQTPRYLIKTRGQQVTLSCSPISGHRSVSWYQQTPGQGLQFLFEYFSETQRNKGNFPGRFSGRQFSNSRSEMNVSTLELGDSALYLCASSGRDYSYEQYFGPGTRLTVT.

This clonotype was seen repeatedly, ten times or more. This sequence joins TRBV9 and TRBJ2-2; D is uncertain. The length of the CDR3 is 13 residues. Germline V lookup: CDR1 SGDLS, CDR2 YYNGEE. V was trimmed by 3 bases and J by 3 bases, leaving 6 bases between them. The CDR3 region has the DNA TGTGCCAGCAGCGCACGGGACACCGGGGAGCTGTTTTTT. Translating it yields CASSARDTGELFF.

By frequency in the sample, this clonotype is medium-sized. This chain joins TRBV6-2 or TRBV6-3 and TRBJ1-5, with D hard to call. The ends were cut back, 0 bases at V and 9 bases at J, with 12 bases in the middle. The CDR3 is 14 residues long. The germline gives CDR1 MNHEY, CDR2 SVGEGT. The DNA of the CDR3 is TGTGCCAGCAGTTACTCCCATCAGGAATGGCCCCAGCATTTT. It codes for CASSYSHQEWPQHF.

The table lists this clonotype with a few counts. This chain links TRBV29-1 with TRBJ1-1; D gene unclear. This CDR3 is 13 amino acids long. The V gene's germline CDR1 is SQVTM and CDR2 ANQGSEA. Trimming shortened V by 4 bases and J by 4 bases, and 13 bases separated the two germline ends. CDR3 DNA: TGCAGCGTTGTTACGGTTCCGGGCACTGAAGCTTTCTTT. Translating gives CSVVTVPGTEAFF.

CDR3 amino acids: CASRRQTGLYGYTF. The DNA for the CDR3 is TGTGCCAGCAGACGACAGACGGGCCTCTATGGCTACACCTTC. The V gene is TRBV12-3 or TRBV12-4, the J gene TRBJ1-2; D perhaps matches TRBD1 (5 bases). V was trimmed by 6 bases and J by 4 bases, leaving 15 bases between them. The CDR3 is 14 residues long.

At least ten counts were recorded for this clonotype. The CDR3 DNA sequence: TGTGCCAGCAGTTTGGACAGGGACACTGAAGCTTTCTTT. Translated, it gives CASSLDRDTEAFF. The chain joins TRBV6-2 or TRBV6-3 to TRBJ1-1, with TRBD1 matching 8 bases. V gave up 4 bases and J gave up 3 bases; unmatched junction bases: 1. CDR1 MNHEY and CDR2 SVGEGT come from the germline V gene. The CDR3 extends over 13 amino acids.

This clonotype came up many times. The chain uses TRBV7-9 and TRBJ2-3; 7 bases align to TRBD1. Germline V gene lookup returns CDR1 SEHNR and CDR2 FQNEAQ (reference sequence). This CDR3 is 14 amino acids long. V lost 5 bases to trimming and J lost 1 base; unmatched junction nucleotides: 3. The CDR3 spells CASSPGQGTDTQYF. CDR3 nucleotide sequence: TGTGCCAGCAGCCCAGGACAGGGCACAGATACGCAGTATTTT.

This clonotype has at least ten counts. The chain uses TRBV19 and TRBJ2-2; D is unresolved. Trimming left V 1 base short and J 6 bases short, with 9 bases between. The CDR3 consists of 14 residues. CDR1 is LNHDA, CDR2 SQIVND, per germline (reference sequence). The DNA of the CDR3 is TGTGCCAGTAGTATAGGAGGAAGGTCCGGGGAGCTGTTTTTT. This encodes CASSIGGRSGELFF.

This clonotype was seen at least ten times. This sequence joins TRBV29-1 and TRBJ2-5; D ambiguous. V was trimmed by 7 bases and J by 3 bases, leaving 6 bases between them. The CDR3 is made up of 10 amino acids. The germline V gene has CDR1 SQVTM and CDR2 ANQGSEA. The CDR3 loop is CSAGEETQYF. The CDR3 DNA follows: TGCAGCGCTGGTGAAGAGACCCAGTACTTC. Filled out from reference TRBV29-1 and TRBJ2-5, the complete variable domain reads SAVISQKPSRDICQRGTSLTIQCQVDSQVTMMFWYRQQPGQSLTLIATANQGSEATYESGFVIDKFPISRPNLTFSTLTVSNMSPEDSSIYLCSAGEETQYFGPGTRLLVL.

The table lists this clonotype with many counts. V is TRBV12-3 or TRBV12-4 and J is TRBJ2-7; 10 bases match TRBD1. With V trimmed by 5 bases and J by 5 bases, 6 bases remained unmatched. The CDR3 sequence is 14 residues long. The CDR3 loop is CASSHRDRGNEQYF. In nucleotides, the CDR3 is TGTGCCAGCAGTCACCGGGACAGGGGCAACGAGCAGTACTTC.

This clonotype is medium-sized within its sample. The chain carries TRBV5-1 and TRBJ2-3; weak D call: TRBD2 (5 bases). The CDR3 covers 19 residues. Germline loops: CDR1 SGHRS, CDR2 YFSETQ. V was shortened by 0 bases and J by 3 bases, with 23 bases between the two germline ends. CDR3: CASSLVLVSRTLATDTQYF. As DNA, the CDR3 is TGCGCCAGCAGCTTGGTCTTAGTTTCTCGGACTCTAGCAACAGATACGCAGTATTTT.

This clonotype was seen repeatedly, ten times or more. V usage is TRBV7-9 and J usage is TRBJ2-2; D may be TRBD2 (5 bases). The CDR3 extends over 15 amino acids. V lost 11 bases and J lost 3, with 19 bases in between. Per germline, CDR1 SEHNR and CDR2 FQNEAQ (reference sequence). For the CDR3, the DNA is TGTGCCTTAGCCGATCGGGGAAAAGACACCGGGGAGCTGTTTTTT. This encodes CALADRGKDTGELFF.

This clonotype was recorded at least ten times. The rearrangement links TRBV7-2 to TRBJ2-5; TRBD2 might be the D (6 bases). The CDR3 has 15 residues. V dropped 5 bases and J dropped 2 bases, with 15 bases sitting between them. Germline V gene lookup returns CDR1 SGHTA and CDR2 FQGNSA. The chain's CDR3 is CASSPNLAVQETQYF. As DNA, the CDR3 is TGTGCCAGCAGCCCTAATTTAGCGGTTCAAGAGACCCAGTACTTC.

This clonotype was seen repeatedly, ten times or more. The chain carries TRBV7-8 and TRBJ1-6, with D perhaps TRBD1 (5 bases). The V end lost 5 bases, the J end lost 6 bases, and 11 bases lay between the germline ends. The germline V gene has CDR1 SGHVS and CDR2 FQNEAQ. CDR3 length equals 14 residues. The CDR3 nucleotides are TGTGCCAGCAGCCGGGGGGGGGTTAATTCACCCCTCCACTTT. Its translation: CASSRGGVNSPLHF. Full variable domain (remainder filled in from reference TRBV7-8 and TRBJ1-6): GAGVSQSPRYKVAKRGQDVALRCDPISGHVSLFWYQQALGQGPEFLTYFQNEAQLDKSGLPSDRFFAERPEGSVSTLKIQRTQQEDSAVYLCASSRGGVNSPLHFGNGTRLTVT.

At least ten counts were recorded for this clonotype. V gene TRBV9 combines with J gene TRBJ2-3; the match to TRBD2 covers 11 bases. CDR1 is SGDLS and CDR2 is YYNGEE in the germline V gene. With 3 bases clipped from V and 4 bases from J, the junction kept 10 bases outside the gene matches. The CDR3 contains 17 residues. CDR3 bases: TGTGCCAGCAGCGACGGCGGTAGCGGGGGGGCCTCAGATACGCAGTATTTT. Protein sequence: CASSDGGSGGASDTQYF.

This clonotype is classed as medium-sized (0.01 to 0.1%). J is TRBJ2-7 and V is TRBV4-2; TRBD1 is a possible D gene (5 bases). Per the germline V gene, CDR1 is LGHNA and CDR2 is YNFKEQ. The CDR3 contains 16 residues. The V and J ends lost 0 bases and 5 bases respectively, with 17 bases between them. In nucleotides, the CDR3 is TGTGCCAGCAGCCAAGATGCGGCAGGGATTCTAGACGAGCAGTACTTC. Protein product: CASSQDAAGILDEQYF.

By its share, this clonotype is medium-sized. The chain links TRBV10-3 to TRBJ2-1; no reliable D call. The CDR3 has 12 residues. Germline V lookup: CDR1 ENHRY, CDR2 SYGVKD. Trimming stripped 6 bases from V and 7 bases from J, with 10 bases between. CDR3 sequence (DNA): TGTGCCATCAGCCGAGACACTAATGAGCAGTTCTTC. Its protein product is CAISRDTNEQFF.

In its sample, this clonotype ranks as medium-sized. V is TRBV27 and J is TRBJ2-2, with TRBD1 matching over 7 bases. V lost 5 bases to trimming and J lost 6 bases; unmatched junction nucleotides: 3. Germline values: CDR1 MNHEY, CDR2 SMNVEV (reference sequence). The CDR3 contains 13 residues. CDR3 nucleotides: TGTGCCAGCAGTCACGGACAGGCCGGGGAGCTGTTTTTT. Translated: CASSHGQAGELFF.

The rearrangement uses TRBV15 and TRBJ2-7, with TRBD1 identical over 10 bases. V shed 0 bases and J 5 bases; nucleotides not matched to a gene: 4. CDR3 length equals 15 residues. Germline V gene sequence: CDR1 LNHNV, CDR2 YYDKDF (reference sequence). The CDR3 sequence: CATSRDMTGGDEQYF. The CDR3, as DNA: TGTGCCACCAGCAGAGATATGACAGGGGGCGACGAGCAGTACTTC.

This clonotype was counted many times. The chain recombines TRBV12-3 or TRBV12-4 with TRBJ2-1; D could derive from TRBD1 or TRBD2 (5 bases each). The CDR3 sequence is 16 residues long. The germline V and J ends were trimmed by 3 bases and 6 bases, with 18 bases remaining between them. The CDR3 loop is CASSFRPWGAGNEQFF. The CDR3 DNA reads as TGTGCCAGCAGTTTCCGACCGTGGGGCGCGGGCAATGAGCAGTTCTTC.

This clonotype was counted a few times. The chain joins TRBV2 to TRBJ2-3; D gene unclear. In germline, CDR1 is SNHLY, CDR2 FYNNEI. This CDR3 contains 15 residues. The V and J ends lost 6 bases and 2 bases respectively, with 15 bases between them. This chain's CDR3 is CASRVGSSYTDTQYF. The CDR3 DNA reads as TGTGCCAGCAGGGTCGGCAGTTCGTACACAGATACGCAGTATTTT.

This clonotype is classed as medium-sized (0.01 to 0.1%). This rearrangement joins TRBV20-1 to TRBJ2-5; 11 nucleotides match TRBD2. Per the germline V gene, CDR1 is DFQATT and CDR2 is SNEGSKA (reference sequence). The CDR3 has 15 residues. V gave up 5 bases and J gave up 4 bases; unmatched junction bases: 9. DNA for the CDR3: TGCAGTGCTCCGACTAGCGGGGATCCTACAGAGACCCAGTACTTC. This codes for CSAPTSGDPTETQYF.

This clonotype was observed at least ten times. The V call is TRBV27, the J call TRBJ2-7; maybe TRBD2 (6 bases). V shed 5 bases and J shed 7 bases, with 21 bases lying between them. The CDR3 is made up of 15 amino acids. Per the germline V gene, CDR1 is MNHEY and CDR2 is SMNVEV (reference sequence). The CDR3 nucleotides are TGTGCCAGCAGTCCACTCCCCCAGGGCGCGGGGGAGCAGTACTTC. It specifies CASSPLPQGAGEQYF.

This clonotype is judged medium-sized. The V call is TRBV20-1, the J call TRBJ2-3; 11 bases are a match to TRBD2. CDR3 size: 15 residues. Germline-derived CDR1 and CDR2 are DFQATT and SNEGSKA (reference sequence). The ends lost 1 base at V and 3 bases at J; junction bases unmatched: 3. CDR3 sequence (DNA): TGCAGTGCTAGAGGTCCTAGCGGGGGGACAGATACGCAGTATTTT. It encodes CSARGPSGGTDTQYF.

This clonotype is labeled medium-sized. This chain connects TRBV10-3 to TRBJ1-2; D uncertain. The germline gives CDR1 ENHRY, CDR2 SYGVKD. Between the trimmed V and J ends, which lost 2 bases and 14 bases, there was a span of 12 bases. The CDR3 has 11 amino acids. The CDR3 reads CAISEGSTGTF. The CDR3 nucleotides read TGTGCCATCAGTGAGGGTTCTACTGGTACCTTC.